The text below deals with one T cell receptor beta chain. Its target is unknown. These data originate in a study of OX40 agonist ivuxolimab in advanced cancers. Study overall: Age averaged about 66 years (range roughly 20 to 90), and more than 80% were male.

Germline lookup yields CDR1 SGHVS and CDR2 FNYEAQ. Trimming left V 8 bases short and J 0 bases short, with 13 bases between. The CDR3 covers 15 residues. Findings and caveats of the study: Dosing at 0.1 to 3.0 mg/kg was accompanied by clonal expansion of CD4+ and CD8+ blood T cells by week 6. Part of the nonresponder group also had normalized T-cell clonal expansion that was low.

Repertoires were generated with immunoSEQ multiplex PCR, while TCRdb's copy carries only in-frame clones and drops some. This sample has some 82,000 clones, with 80% to 90% found just once. Sampled blood was obtained at baseline, cycle 4 day 1, and cycle 7 day 1. The genes are TRBV7-6 and TRBJ1-4; D call uncertain. The clonotype was recovered from an adult with an advanced solid tumor such as melanoma, head and neck, liver or kidney cancer. Here the sequenced sample was CD4+ or CD8+ T cells sorted from blood, taken in a trial of the OX40 agonist ivuxolimab. The DNA of the CDR3 is TGTGCCAGCGCCCCTGGGCCCTCAACTAATGAAAAACTGTTTTTT. As protein: CASAPGPSTNEKLFF.